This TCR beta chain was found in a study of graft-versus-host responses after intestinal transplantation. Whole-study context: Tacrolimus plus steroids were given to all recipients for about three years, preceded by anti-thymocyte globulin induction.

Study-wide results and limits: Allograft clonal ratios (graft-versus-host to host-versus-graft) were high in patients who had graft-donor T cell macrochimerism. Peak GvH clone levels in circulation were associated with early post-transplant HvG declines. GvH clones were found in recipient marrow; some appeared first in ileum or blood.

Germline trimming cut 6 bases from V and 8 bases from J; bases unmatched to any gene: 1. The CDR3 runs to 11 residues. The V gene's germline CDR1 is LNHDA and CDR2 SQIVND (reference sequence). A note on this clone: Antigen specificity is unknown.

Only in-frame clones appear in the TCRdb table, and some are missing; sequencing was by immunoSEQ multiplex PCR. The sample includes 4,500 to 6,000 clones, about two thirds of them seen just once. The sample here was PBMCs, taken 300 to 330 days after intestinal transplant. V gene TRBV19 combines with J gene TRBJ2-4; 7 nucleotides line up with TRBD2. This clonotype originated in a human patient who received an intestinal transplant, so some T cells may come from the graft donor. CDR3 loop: CASSGGYIQYF. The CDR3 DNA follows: TGTGCCAGTAGCGGGGGGTACATTCAGTACTTC.